This T cell receptor beta chain was observed in a study of regulatory T cells in long-lasting Graves disease. Combining iRepertoire HTBI primers with Arm-PCR of CDR3 regions, the authors built TCR beta libraries. TCRdb itself ran the multiplex PCR reads through MiXCR, one entry per CDR3 protein. This sample has about 420,000 distinct CDR3 sequences; less than 25% occur once, and the top ten carry about a quarter. This clonotype has a count of ten or more. What it binds is not known. The CDR3 consists of 15 residues. As for time point: persistent/refractory GD, antithyroid drugs over 5 years with positive TRAb. PBMCs were the source of the RNA used for TCR sequencing. General observations from the study: Persistent Graves' patients showed reduced TCR diversity versus newly diagnosed patients. Persistent patients shared thousands of public clonotypes among themselves. Newly diagnosed patients shared fewer, at more than 750. Persistent disease samples used TRBV28, TRBJ1-2 and TRBJ2-5 preferentially. Study of thyroid tissue was not done, with only peripheral blood studied.

This rearrangement joins TRBV3-2 to TRBJ2-5; TRBD2, the D gene given by the table, was not confirmed from the DNA. TRBV3-2 is reported as a pseudogene. Sequenced here: peripheral blood mononuclear cells (PBMCs), sampled when the disease was refractory, from a patient treated with antithyroid drugs. The clonotype originates from a female donor with Graves disease. The CDR3 nucleotides read TGTGCCAGCAGCCAAACTAGCGGGAGTGAAGAGACCCAGTACTTC. Translation gives CASSQTSGSEETQYF.